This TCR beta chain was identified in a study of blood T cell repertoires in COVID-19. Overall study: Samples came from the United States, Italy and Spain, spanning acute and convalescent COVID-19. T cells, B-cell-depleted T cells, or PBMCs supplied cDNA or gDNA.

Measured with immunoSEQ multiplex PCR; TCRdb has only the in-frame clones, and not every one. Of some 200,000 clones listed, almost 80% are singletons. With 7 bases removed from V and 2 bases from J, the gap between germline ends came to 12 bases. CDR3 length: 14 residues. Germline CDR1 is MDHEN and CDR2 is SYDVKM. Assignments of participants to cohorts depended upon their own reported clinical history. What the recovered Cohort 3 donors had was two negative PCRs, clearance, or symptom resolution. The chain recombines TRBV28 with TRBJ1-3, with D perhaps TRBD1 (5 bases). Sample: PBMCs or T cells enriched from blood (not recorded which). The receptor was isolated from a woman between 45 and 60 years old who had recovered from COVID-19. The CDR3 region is CASTIAGAGNTIYF. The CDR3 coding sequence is TGTGCCAGCACCATAGCGGGGGCTGGAAACACCATATATTTT.